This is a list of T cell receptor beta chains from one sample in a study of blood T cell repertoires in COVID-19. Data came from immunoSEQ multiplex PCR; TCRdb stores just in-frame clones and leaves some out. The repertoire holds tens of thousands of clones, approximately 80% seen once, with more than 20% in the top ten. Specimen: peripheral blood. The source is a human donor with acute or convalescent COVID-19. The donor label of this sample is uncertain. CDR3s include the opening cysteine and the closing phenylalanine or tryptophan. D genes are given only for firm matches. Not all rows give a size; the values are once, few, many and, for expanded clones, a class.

cdr3_aa: CASSLGRTGSTQETQYF; cdr3_nt: TGTGCCAGCAGCTTAGGGAGGACAGGATCGACACAAGAGACCCAGTACTTC; clone_size: -; j_call: TRBJ2-5; v_call: TRBV11-3; d_call: TRBD1
cdr3_aa: CASSQDPGVQRYGYTF; cdr3_nt: TGTGCCAGCAGCCAAGATCCAGGGGTCCAACGTTATGGCTACACCTTC; clone_size: -; j_call: TRBJ1-2; v_call: TRBV3-1/TRBV3-2; d_call: -
cdr3_aa: CASSEAPTLYNEQFF; cdr3_nt: TGTGCCAGCAGTGAAGCGCCGACTCTCTACAATGAGCAGTTCTTC; clone_size: once; j_call: TRBJ2-1; v_call: TRBV6-1; d_call: -
cdr3_aa: CASSQGQPGGEQYF; cdr3_nt: TGTGCCAGCAGCCAAGGACAACCCGGAGGAGAGCAGTACTTC; clone_size: -; j_call: TRBJ2-7; v_call: TRBV3-1/TRBV3-2; d_call: -
cdr3_aa: CASSSPVTRPETQYF; cdr3_nt: TGTGCCAGCAGTTCCCCCGTGACTAGACCGGAGACCCAGTACTTC; clone_size: few; j_call: TRBJ2-5; v_call: TRBV27; d_call: -
cdr3_aa: CASSQDRSSYNEQFF; cdr3_nt: TGTGCCAGTAGTCAAGACAGGAGCTCCTACAATGAGCAGTTCTTC; clone_size: -; j_call: TRBJ2-1; v_call: TRBV19; d_call: -
cdr3_aa: CAWSYSSGQGLSYTF; cdr3_nt: TGTGCCTGGAGCTATTCCTCGGGACAGGGGCTGAGCTACACCTTC; clone_size: -; j_call: TRBJ1-2; v_call: TRBV30; d_call: TRBD1
cdr3_aa: CASSPSTDTQYF; cdr3_nt: TGTGCCAGCAGCCCATCCACAGATACGCAGTATTTT; clone_size: -; j_call: TRBJ2-3; v_call: TRBV5-5; d_call: -
cdr3_aa: CASSDWVFRGLASPNSQYF; cdr3_nt: TGTGCCAGCAGTGATTGGGTCTTCCGGGGACTAGCGTCGCCAAATTCTCAGTACTTC; clone_size: -; j_call: TRBJ2-4; v_call: TRBV2; d_call: TRBD2
cdr3_aa: CASSPPGGGAVDEQFF; cdr3_nt: TGTGCCAGTAGCCCCCCGGGAGGGGGGGCCGTGGATGAGCAGTTCTTC; clone_size: -; j_call: TRBJ2-1; v_call: TRBV19; d_call: TRBD2
cdr3_aa: CASSFRGGDTQYF; cdr3_nt: TGTGCCAGCAGCTTTAGGGGAGGAGATACGCAGTATTTT; clone_size: -; j_call: TRBJ2-3; v_call: TRBV5-4; d_call: -
cdr3_aa: CASSFRDRWGEQFF; cdr3_nt: TGTGCCAGCAGCTTTAGAGACAGGTGGGGTGAGCAGTTCTTC; clone_size: few; j_call: TRBJ2-1; v_call: TRBV5-6; d_call: -
cdr3_aa: CASSPFGTGVVRTEAFF; cdr3_nt: TGTGCCAGCAGCCCCTTTGGGACAGGTGTCGTTCGCACTGAAGCTTTCTTT; clone_size: -; j_call: TRBJ1-1; v_call: TRBV3-1/TRBV3-2; d_call: TRBD1
cdr3_aa: CASSDQNTPEAFF; cdr3_nt: TGTGCCAGCAGCGATCAGAATACACCTGAAGCTTTCTTT; clone_size: -; j_call: TRBJ1-1; v_call: TRBV6-6; d_call: -
cdr3_aa: CASSSRGPYEQYF; cdr3_nt: TGTGCCAGCAGTTCCAGGGGTCCCTACGAGCAGTACTTC; clone_size: -; j_call: TRBJ2-7; v_call: TRBV5-4; d_call: -
cdr3_aa: CASRGVGEAFF; cdr3_nt: TGTGCCAGCCGGGGGGTCGGTGAAGCTTTCTTT; clone_size: -; j_call: TRBJ1-1; v_call: TRBV19; d_call: -
cdr3_aa: CASSPPTGQVNTEAFF; cdr3_nt: TGTGCCAGCTCACCACCGACAGGGCAGGTGAACACTGAAGCTTTCTTT; clone_size: -; j_call: TRBJ1-1; v_call: TRBV18; d_call: TRBD1
cdr3_aa: CASSPFRQVPEAFF; cdr3_nt: TGTGCCAGCAGTCCGTTTCGACAAGTCCCTGAAGCTTTCTTT; clone_size: -; j_call: TRBJ1-1; v_call: TRBV6-5; d_call: -
cdr3_aa: CSVRTPDRFYYGYTF; cdr3_nt: TGCAGCGTTCGAACCCCGGACAGGTTCTACTATGGCTACACCTTC; clone_size: -; j_call: TRBJ1-2; v_call: TRBV29-1; d_call: TRBD1
cdr3_aa: CASSSDYGYTF; cdr3_nt: TGTGCCAGCAGCTCGGACTATGGCTACACCTTC; clone_size: large; j_call: TRBJ1-2; v_call: TRBV7-9; d_call: -